The next 24 T cell receptor beta chains were all read from a single sample in a study of CDR3 diversity in severe acne (dated by TCRdb to between 2018 and 2021). Library construction relied on PCR. The sequencer listed for this sample is Illumina HiSeq 2000. TCRdb ran its own pipeline on the public reads, namely fastp trimming at Q25 and MiXCR clone calling, and kept in-frame beta chains. Rows with one shared CDR3 protein collapse into an entry with the most common genes and DNA. The sample table shows approximately 84,000 distinct CDR3 sequences, and 51% are seen once. The biggest ten clones account for 13% to 15% of the sample. Sequenced: blood. All receptors come from a male donor in good health, without acne.

This clonotype was seen only once. This chain uses TRBV20-1 with TRBJ2-5, with D possibly matching TRBD2 (6 bases). V was pared by 6 bases and J by 5 bases, with 13 bases between. This CDR3 has 12 residues. The germline V gene has CDR1 DFQATT and CDR2 SNEGSKA (reference sequence). The CDR3 DNA sequence: TGCAGTGCCCAAGGGAGGACGGAGACCCAGTACTTC. Protein product: CSAQGRTETQYF.

This clonotype was counted at least ten times. The rearrangement joins TRBV30 to TRBJ2-1; 11 positions agree with TRBD2. V dropped 3 bases and J dropped 7; count of bases not matched to a gene: 5. This CDR3 comprises 14 residues. The V gene's germline CDR1 is GTSNPN and CDR2 SVGIG (reference sequence). The CDR3 protein is CAWRMASGRNEQFF. In DNA form, the CDR3 reads TGTGCCTGGAGAATGGCTAGCGGGAGGAATGAGCAGTTCTTC.

The chain carries TRBV25-1 and TRBJ2-7; perhaps D is TRBD1 or TRBD2 (6 bases each). The CDR3 is made up of 14 amino acids. Trimming shortened V by 8 bases and J by 2 bases, and 16 bases separated the two germline ends. Germline CDR1 reads MGHDK; CDR2 reads SYGVNS. CDR3 residues: CASSLGGGTYEQYF. Written as DNA, the CDR3 is TGTGCCAGCTCACTGGGGGGCGGTACCTACGAGCAGTACTTC.

V usage is TRBV7-9 and J usage is TRBJ1-2, with 7 nucleotides matching TRBD1. The CDR3 is made up of 15 amino acids. V lost 5 bases and J lost 2; bases outside the gene matches: 8. Germline V lookup: CDR1 SEHNR, CDR2 FQNEAQ (reference sequence). The CDR3 sequence: CASSRYRQGNYGYTF. The DNA of the CDR3 is TGTGCCAGCAGCAGATACCGACAGGGAAACTATGGCTACACCTTC.

By sample fraction, this clonotype is medium-sized. CDR3 DNA sequence: TGCAGTGCCAGAAATGGACAGGGCGAGACCCAGTACTTC. Translated: CSARNGQGETQYF. The V call is TRBV20-1, the J call TRBJ2-5; 8 bases are a match to TRBD1. The CDR3 length is 13 residues. Trimming took 6 bases from V and 5 from J; bases not matched to a gene: 8. CDR1 and CDR2 from the germline V gene are DFQATT and SNEGSKA (reference sequence).

The rearrangement joins TRBV20-1 to TRBJ2-3; 12 nucleotides line up with TRBD2. The CDR3 extends over 13 amino acids. After removal of 5 bases from V and 3 bases from J, the junction contained 0 bases not matched to a gene. Germline CDR1 DFQATT, CDR2 SNEGSKA (reference sequence). The CDR3 DNA is TGCAGTGCTGGACTAGCGGGAACAGATACGCAGTATTTT. Protein sequence: CSAGLAGTDTQYF.

As concerns this clonotype: Just one base apart from a much larger clone, this may be a read error. This chain uses TRBV2 with TRBJ2-4, with D tentatively TRBD2 (5 bases). The CDR3 has 16 residues. The V gene's germline CDR1 is SNHLY and CDR2 FYNNEI. As DNA, the CDR3 is TGTGCCAGCTCCGGGTTGGGAGACCTAGCCAAAAACGTTCAGTACTTC. As protein: CASSGLGDLAKNVQYF.

The sample holds many counts of this clonotype. V gene TRBV9 combines with J gene TRBJ2-2; 7 nucleotides align to TRBD2. This CDR3 spans 12 amino acids. Unmatched junction bases numbered 3, after V lost 9 bases and J lost 4 bases. CDR1 is SGDLS and CDR2 is YYNGEE in the germline V gene. The CDR3 coding sequence is TGTGCCACCAGGACTAGCACCGGGGAGCTGTTTTTT. This translates into CATRTSTGELFF.

On this clonotype itself: The DNA is omitted, as the CDR3 cannot be located on it reliably, and the CDR3 follows TCRdb's listing. V and J are TRBV7-2 and TRBJ2-7; TRBD1, the table's D call, was not compared with the DNA. The CDR3 is 23 residues long, counting both termini. Germline V lookup: CDR1 SGHTA, CDR2 FQGNSA. CDR3 region: CATSSQTSVYFCAISQQGYEQYF.

This clonotype was seen repeatedly, ten times or more. The J gene is TRBJ1-2, the V gene TRBV5-6; 7 positions match TRBD1. J was trimmed by 8 bases and V by 4 bases; bases with no gene match: 11. The germline V gene encodes CDR1 SGHDT and CDR2 YYEEEE. This CDR3 contains 14 residues. CDR3 DNA sequence: TGTGCCAGCAGCCCGACAGGGTCGGCGGAAGGCTACACCTTC. Its translation: CASSPTGSAEGYTF.

Of note for this clonotype: The final CDR3 position lacks the conserved phenylalanine or tryptophan, pointing to a likely read error. The DNA is left out, because the CDR3 cannot be placed on it with certainty; the CDR3 is given as TCRdb lists it. The chain carries TRBV7-9 and TRBJ1-4; the D call in the table, TRBD1, was not verified against the DNA. The CDR3 length is 14 residues, termini included. Germline loops: CDR1 SEHNR, CDR2 FQNEAQ (reference sequence). This CDR3 reads CASSLAGQNEELSL.

DNA for the CDR3: TGTGCCAGCAGCCCAGGACCGCTCCGAGGCTACACCTTC. It yields the protein CASSPGPLRGYTF. This chain links TRBV7-2 with TRBJ1-2; D is ambiguous. The CDR3 consists of 13 residues. Trimming removed 5 bases at V and 8 bases at J, with 15 bases between. Germline values: CDR1 SGHTA, CDR2 FQGNSA.

In DNA, the CDR3 is TGTGCCACCAGTGATCCCGGACAGGGGGCGAAATACTCTGGAAACACCATATATTTT. This codes for CATSDPGQGAKYSGNTIYF. The chain has TRBV24-1 and TRBJ1-3; 11 bases fit TRBD1. The CDR3 runs to 19 residues. V gave up 3 bases and J gave up 0 bases; unmatched junction bases: 9. The germline V gene has CDR1 KGHDR and CDR2 SFDVKD.

A single count supports this clonotype. The chain employs TRBV5-1 and TRBJ2-7; 7 bases fit TRBD2. Germline V gene sequence: CDR1 SGHRS, CDR2 YFSETQ. With V trimmed by 4 bases and J by 6 bases, 7 bases remained unmatched. CDR3 size: 13 residues. For the CDR3, the DNA is TGCGCCAGCAGCCATGGACTAGTAGGCGAGCAGTACTTC. It specifies CASSHGLVGEQYF.

On this clonotype: Sequence at one end of the junction differs from germline and may be a read error. The V and J genes are TRBV19 and TRBJ2-1; TRBD2 is a possible D gene (5 bases). From germline, CDR1 is LNHDA and CDR2 SQIVND (reference sequence). This CDR3 comprises 15 residues. This CDR3 is CASDVAGLVHNERFF. CDR3 DNA: TGTGCCAGCGACGTGGCGGGCCTCGTCCACAATGAGCGGTTCTTC.

This clonotype came up many times. This chain joins TRBV7-6 and TRBJ1-2; D may be TRBD1 (6 bases). The ends were cut back, 1 base at V and 4 bases at J, with 10 bases in the middle. The CDR3 is 14 amino acids. Germline CDR1 reads SGHVS; CDR2 reads FNYEAQ. The DNA for the CDR3 is TGTGCCAGCAGCTTAGGGGGGCGCTCCTATGGCTACACCTTC. Its protein is CASSLGGRSYGYTF.

This clonotype appeared a few times. The chain links TRBV20-1 to TRBJ2-5; 11 positions agree with TRBD2. The CDR3 contains 17 residues. Germline V gene lookup returns CDR1 DFQATT and CDR2 SNEGSKA (reference sequence). CDR3 bases: TGCAGCGTCGCTGACTGGGTAGCGGGAGGGCCTGGGGAGACCCAGTACTTC. Protein product: CSVADWVAGGPGETQYF.

This clonotype has a count of ten or more. This chain links TRBV5-1 with TRBJ1-2, with 9 bases aligning to TRBD1. Germline assignment: CDR1 SGHRS and CDR2 YFSETQ. The J segment lost 4 bases and the V segment lost 7 bases, leaving 20 bases of the junction unmatched. There are 18 residues in the CDR3. CDR3 residues: CASGPGRDRDAYFYGYTF. In DNA, the CDR3 is TGCGCCAGCGGCCCCGGTCGGGACAGGGACGCCTACTTCTATGGCTACACCTTC.

This clonotype was seen a few times. Its ends do not fully match the called genes, so a read error is possible. CDR3 in amino acids: CSLERDVLEAFF. The CDR3 DNA follows: TGCAGCCTTGAAAGGGACGTCCTTGAAGCTTTCTTT. This chain uses TRBV29-1 with TRBJ1-1, with a possible D match to TRBD1 (5 bases). In germline, CDR1 is SQVTM, CDR2 ANQGSEA. The CDR3 contains 12 residues. The complete variable domain, with remaining parts taken from reference TRBV29-1 and TRBJ1-1, reads SAVISQKPSRDICQRGTSLTIQCQVDSQVTMMFWYRQQPGQSLTLIATANQGSEATYESGFVIDKFPISRPNLTFSTLTVSNMSPEDSSIYLCSLERDVLEAFFGQGTRLTVV.

The chain has TRBV7-8 and TRBJ1-5; D is undetermined. This CDR3 spans 16 amino acids. CDR1 and CDR2 (germline): SGHVS, FQNEAQ. Trimming removed 2 bases at V and 5 bases at J, with 16 bases between. Here the CDR3 DNA reads TGTGCCAGCAGCTTATGGCGGTTGTACACTGATCAGCCCCAGCATTTT. Amino acid sequence: CASSLWRLYTDQPQHF.

This clonotype showed up many times. This chain links TRBV5-1 with TRBJ2-5; D is perhaps TRBD1 (6 bases). CDR1 is SGHRS and CDR2 is YFSETQ in the germline V gene. CDR3 size: 13 residues. The V gene lost 6 bases and the J gene lost 2 bases, with 11 bases spanning the gap. CDR3 nucleotides: TGCGCCAGCAACAGGGTAGAACAAGAGACCCAGTACTTC. As protein: CASNRVEQETQYF. Using reference TRBV5-1 and TRBJ2-5 for the parts outside the CDR3, the full variable domain is KAGVTQTPRYLIKTRGQQVTLSCSPISGHRSVSWYQQTPGQGLQFLFEYFSETQRNKGNFPGRFSGRQFSNSRSEMNVSTLELGDSALYLCASNRVEQETQYFGPGTRLLVL.

This clonotype was detected many times. V gene TRBV28 combines with J gene TRBJ1-1; the match to TRBD1 covers 7 bases. The junction had 7 bases not matched to a gene; V was cut back by 7 bases and J by 5 bases. Germline V gene lookup returns CDR1 MDHEN and CDR2 SYDVKM. The CDR3 totals 13 residues. CDR3 bases: TGTGCCAGCAAGGGGGCGAGTAGGACTGAAGCTTTCTTT. Amino acids: CASKGASRTEAFF.

V usage is TRBV14 and J usage is TRBJ1-2; D unclear. CDR1 is SGHDN, CDR2 FVKESK, per germline. This CDR3 spans 13 amino acids. Trimming stripped 1 base from V and 8 bases from J, with 11 bases between. CDR3 nucleotide sequence: TGTGCCAGCAGCCAAGGTGAAGGGCAAGGCTACACCTTC. Amino acids: CASSQGEGQGYTF.

With regard to this clonotype: The junction departs from the called germline gene at one end, perhaps through a read error. This chain links TRBV10-3 with TRBJ1-4; 7 nucleotides match TRBD1. The CDR3 has 14 residues. Germline CDR1 reads ENHRY; CDR2 reads SYGVKD. The CDR3 here is CAISDWQGGGKLLF. CDR3 nucleotides: TGTGCCATCAGCGACTGGCAGGGGGGAGGAAAACTGCTTTTT.